Presented here are 11 T cell receptor beta chains from one specimen sequenced in a study of cytomegalovirus exposure and HLA in healthy donors. The study ran its PCR with 60 Vbeta and 13 Jbeta primers. TCRdb's table, derived via immunoSEQ multiplex PCR, lists solely in-frame clones and lacks some. The data hold 200,000 to 250,000 clones, with roughly 91% observed a single time. The specimen was PBMCs. Receptors were obtained from a woman aged 18-29 years in good health and CMV-seronegative.

V is TRBV15 and J is TRBJ1-2; possible D gene TRBD1, 6 bases. CDR1 is LNHNV, CDR2 YYDKDF, per germline (reference sequence). The ends were cut back, 4 bases at V and 4 bases at J, with 13 bases in the middle. The CDR3 contains 14 residues. The CDR3 nucleotides are TGTGCCACCAGCACAGGGGAAAGTGCCTATGGCTACACCTTC. Translated, it gives CATSTGESAYGYTF.

The rearrangement joins TRBV6-1 to TRBJ2-7; D gene ambiguous. This CDR3 has 13 amino acids. V lost 6 bases and J lost 3, with 12 bases in between. Germline V gene sequence: CDR1 MNHNS, CDR2 SASEGT. DNA of the CDR3: TGTGCCAGCAGGAGGCCCGGTAACTACGAGCAGTACTTC. This gives the protein CASRRPGNYEQYF.

The chain is built from TRBV27 and TRBJ1-1, with a possible D match to TRBD1 (5 bases). This CDR3 spans 14 amino acids. In germline, CDR1 is MNHEY, CDR2 SMNVEV (reference sequence). V was shortened by 6 bases and J by 2 bases, with 13 bases between the two germline ends. This CDR3 is CASRRWGLNTEAFF. CDR3 bases: TGTGCCAGCAGGAGATGGGGACTAAACACTGAAGCTTTCTTT.

V usage is TRBV23-1 and J usage is TRBJ2-5; D unclear. TRBV23-1 is an ORF, with its function uncertain. The CDR3 extends over 14 amino acids. Trimming left V 0 bases short and J 5 bases short, with 10 bases between. CDR3 sequence reads: CASSQSGRRETQYF. DNA for the CDR3: TGCGCCAGCAGTCAATCTGGTCGGCGGGAGACCCAGTACTTC.

This rearrangement joins TRBV4-1 to TRBJ2-7, with D possibly being TRBD2 (8 bases). This CDR3 region has 18 residues. The V gene's germline CDR1 is MGHRA and CDR2 YSYEKL. Trimming took 1 base from V and 5 from J, leaving 24 bases between them. The CDR3 coding sequence is TGCGCCAGCAGCCAAGGAGCGGGGGCAGGGGGTATTGGACACGAGCAGTACTTC. It translates to CASSQGAGAGGIGHEQYF.

The chain joins TRBV6-5 to TRBJ2-1; 9 bases are shared with TRBD1. Germline V lookup: CDR1 MNHEY, CDR2 SVGAGI. This CDR3 spans 15 amino acids. V trimming: 5 bases; J trimming: 9 bases; junction bases outside the gene matches: 11. Here the CDR3 DNA reads TGTGCCAGCAGTGCGACAGGGGGGACTTTAGGTGAGCAGTTCTTC. Amino acids: CASSATGGTLGEQFF.

The CDR3 reads CASSPLATSSYNEQFF. The CDR3 DNA reads as TGTGCCAGCAGCCCTTTAGCGACGAGCTCCTACAATGAGCAGTTCTTC. This sequence joins TRBV11-2 and TRBJ2-1; D possibly corresponds to TRBD2 (5 bases). V was shortened by 5 bases and J by 0 bases, with 14 bases between the two germline ends. The CDR3 sequence is 16 residues long. The germline CDR1 and CDR2 sequences are SGHAT and FQNNGV. Filled out from reference TRBV11-2 and TRBJ2-1, the complete variable domain reads EAGVAQSPRYKIIEKRQSVAFWCNPISGHATLYWYQQILGQGPKLLIQFQNNGVVDDSQLPKDRFSAERLKGVDSTLKIQPAKLEDSAVYLCASSPLATSSYNEQFFGPGTRLTVL.

The J gene is TRBJ1-2, the V gene TRBV11-1, with TRBD1 matching 10 bases. Trimming took 5 bases from V and 2 from J; bases not matched to a gene: 2. Germline V gene lookup returns CDR1 SGHAT and CDR2 FQDESV (reference sequence). CDR3 size: 14 residues. The CDR3 protein is CASSADRGNYGYTF. DNA for the CDR3: TGTGCCAGCAGCGCGGACAGGGGGAACTATGGCTACACCTTC.

CDR3 coding DNA: TGCGCCAGCAGCCAAGAGTACGGGAGATCACCCCTCCACTTT. Translated: CASSQEYGRSPLHF. V and J are TRBV4-1 and TRBJ1-6; D unresolved. Germline V gene data show CDR1 as MGHRA and CDR2 as YSYEKL. The CDR3 spans 14 residues. Trimming left V 0 bases short and J 10 bases short, with 10 bases between.

The chain joins TRBV6-5 to TRBJ2-5, with D possibly being TRBD2 (5 bases). Germline V gene sequence: CDR1 MNHEY, CDR2 SVGAGI. With 2 bases removed from V and 3 bases from J, the gap between germline ends came to 10 bases. The CDR3 spans 14 residues. CDR3 residues: CASSYGLAEETQYF. In nucleotides, the CDR3 is TGTGCCAGCAGTTACGGTCTAGCAGAAGAGACCCAGTACTTC.

The chain uses TRBV2 and TRBJ2-7, with 10 bases identical to TRBD2. Germline lookup yields CDR1 SNHLY and CDR2 FYNNEI. The CDR3 totals 14 residues. Trimming at V came to 5 bases and at J to 1 base, leaving 2 bases not matched to a gene. DNA of the CDR3: TGTGCCAGCAGTTTAGCGGGAGGTTCCTACGAGCAGTACTTC. Protein product: CASSLAGGSYEQYF.